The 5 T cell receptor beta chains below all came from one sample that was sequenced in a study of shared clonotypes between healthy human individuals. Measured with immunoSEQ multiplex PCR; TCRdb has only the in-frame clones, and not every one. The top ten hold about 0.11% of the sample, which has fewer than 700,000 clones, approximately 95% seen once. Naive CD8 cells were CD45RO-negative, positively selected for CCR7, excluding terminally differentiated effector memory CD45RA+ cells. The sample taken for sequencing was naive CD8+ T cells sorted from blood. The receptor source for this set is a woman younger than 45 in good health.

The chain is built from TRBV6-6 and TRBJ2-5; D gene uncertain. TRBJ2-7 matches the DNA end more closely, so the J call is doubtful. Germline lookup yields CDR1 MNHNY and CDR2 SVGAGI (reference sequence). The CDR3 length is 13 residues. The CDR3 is CASSYSSAYEQYF. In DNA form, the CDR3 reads TGTGCCAGCAGTTACTCGTCGGCTTACGAGCAGTACTTC.

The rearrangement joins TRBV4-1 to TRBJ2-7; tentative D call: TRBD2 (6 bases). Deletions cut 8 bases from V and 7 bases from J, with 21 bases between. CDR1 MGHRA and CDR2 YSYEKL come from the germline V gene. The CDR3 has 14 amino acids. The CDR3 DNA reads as TGCGCCAGCTCCCATGGTCGGGGGTTGGGGGAGCAGTACTTC. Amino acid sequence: CASSHGRGLGEQYF.

CDR3: CASSDGNYGYTF. CDR3 bases: TGTGCCAGTAGTGATGGTAACTATGGCTACACCTTC. This chain joins TRBV19 and TRBJ1-2; D gene uncertain. The V and J ends lost 5 bases and 1 base respectively, with 5 bases between them. This CDR3 is 12 amino acids long. Germline values: CDR1 LNHDA, CDR2 SQIVND (reference sequence).

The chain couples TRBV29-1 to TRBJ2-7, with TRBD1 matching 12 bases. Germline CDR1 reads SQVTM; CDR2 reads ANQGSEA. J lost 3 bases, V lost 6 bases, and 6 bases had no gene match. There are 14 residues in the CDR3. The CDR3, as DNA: TGCAGCGTCCCGGGACAGGGGGCTAGCTACGAGCAGTACTTC. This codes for CSVPGQGASYEQYF.

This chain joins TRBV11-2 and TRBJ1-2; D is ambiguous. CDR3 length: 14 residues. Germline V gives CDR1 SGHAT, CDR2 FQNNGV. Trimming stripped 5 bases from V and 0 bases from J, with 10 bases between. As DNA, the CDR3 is TGTGCCAGCAGCCCACTGACGGCTAACTATGGCTACACCTTC. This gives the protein CASSPLTANYGYTF.